This T cell receptor beta chain comes out of a study of glioma-infiltrating T cells. Amplification of TCR alpha and beta CDR3 regions from RNA used iRepertoire nested multiplex PCR. Tissue mRNA or PBMC total RNA, roughly 100-400 ng, went into one-step reverse transcription and amplification. TCRdb passed the multiplex PCR reads through MiXCR, listing each CDR3 protein once. The sample lists around 90,000 distinct CDR3 sequences; roughly 40% were seen once. This clonotype came up many times. The CDR3 runs to 13 residues. V was shortened by 8 bases and J by 2 bases, with 7 bases between the two germline ends. Per the germline V gene, CDR1 is MNHNS and CDR2 is SASEGT.

The chain carries TRBV6-1 and TRBJ2-6; no definite D call. Sequencing was performed on glioma tissue, nonneoplastic brain tissue, or PBMCs (not recorded which). This receptor was identified in a human donor with low-grade glioma or glioblastoma, undergoing nonglioma brain surgery, or in good health (not recorded which). As DNA, the CDR3 is TGTGCCAGCCTGGACCCTGGGGCCAACGTCCTGACTTTC. It is translated as CASLDPGANVLTF.